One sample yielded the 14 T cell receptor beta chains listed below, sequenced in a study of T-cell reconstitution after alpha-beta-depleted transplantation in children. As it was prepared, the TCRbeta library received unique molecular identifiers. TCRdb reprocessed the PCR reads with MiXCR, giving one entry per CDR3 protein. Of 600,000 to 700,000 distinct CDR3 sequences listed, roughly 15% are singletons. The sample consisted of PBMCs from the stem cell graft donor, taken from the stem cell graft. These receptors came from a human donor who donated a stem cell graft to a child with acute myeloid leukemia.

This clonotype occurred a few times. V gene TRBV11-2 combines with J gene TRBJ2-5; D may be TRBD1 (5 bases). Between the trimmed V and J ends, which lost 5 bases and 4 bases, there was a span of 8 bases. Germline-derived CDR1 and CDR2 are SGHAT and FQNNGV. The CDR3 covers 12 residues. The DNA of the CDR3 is TGTGCCAGCAGCCAGGGCCCAGAGACCCAGTACTTC. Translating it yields CASSQGPETQYF.

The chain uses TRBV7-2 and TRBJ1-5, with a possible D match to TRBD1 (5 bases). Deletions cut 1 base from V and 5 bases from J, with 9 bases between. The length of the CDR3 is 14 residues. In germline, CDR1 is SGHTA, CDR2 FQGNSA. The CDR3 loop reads CASSLGGVDQPQHF. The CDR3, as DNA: TGTGCCAGCAGCTTAGGAGGGGTTGATCAGCCCCAGCATTTT.

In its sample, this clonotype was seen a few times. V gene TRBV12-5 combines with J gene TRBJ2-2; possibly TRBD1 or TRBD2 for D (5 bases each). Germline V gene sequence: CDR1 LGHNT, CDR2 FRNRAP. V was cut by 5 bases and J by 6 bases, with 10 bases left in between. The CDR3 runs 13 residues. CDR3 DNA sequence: TGTGCTAGTGGTCCTTCGGGACCCGGGGAGCTGTTTTTT. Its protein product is CASGPSGPGELFF.

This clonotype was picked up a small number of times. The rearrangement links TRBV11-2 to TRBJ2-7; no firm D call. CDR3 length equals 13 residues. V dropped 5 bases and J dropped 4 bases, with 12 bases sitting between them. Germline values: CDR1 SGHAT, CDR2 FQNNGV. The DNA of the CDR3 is TGTGCCAGCAGCCAAGAAGAGACTTACGAGCAGTACGTC. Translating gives CASSQEETYEQYV.

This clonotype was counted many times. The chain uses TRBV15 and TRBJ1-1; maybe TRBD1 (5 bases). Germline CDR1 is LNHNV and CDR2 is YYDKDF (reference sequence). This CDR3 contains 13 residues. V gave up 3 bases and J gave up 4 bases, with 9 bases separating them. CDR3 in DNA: TGTGCCACCAGCAGGAGGGGAGTCACTGAAGCTTTCTTT. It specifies CATSRRGVTEAFF.

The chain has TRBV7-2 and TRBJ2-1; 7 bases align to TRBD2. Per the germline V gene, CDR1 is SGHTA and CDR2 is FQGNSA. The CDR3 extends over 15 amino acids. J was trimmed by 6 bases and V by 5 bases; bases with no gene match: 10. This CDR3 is CASSAGSGATNEQFF. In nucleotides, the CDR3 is TGTGCCAGCAGCGCCGGGAGCGGGGCCACCAATGAGCAGTTCTTC.

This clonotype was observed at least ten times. The CDR3 bases are TGCAGTGCAACACGCACAGATACGCAGTATTTT. Translating it yields CSATRTDTQYF. The J gene is TRBJ2-3, the V gene TRBV20-1; D is ambiguous. Looked up from germline, CDR1 is DFQATT and CDR2 is SNEGSKA (reference sequence). This CDR3 comprises 11 residues. Trimming pared 6 bases from V and 1 base from J, leaving 5 bases between.

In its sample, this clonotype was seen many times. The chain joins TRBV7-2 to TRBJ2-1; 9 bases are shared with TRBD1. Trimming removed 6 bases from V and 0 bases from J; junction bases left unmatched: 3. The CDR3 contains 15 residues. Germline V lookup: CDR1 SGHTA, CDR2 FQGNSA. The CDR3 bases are TGTGCCAGCAGGGAGACAGGGGGCTCCTACAATGAGCAGTTCTTC. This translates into CASRETGGSYNEQFF.

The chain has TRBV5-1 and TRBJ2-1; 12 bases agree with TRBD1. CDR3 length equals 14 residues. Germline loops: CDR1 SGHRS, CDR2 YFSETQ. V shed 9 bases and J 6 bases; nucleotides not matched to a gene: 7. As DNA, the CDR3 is TGCGCCACTTCCGGGACAGGGGGCTTCAATGAGCAGTTCTTC. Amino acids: CATSGTGGFNEQFF. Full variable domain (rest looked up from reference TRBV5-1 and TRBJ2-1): KAGVTQTPRYLIKTRGQQVTLSCSPISGHRSVSWYQQTPGQGLQFLFEYFSETQRNKGNFPGRFSGRQFSNSRSEMNVSTLELGDSALYLCATSGTGGFNEQFFGPGTRLTVL.

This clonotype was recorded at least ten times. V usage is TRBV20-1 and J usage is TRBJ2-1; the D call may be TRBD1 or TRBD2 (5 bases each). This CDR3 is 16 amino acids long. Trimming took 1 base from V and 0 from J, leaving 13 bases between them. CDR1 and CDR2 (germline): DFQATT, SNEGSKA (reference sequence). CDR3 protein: CSARGGFQSSYNEQFF. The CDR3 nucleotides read TGCAGTGCTAGAGGGGGGTTCCAGAGCTCCTACAATGAGCAGTTCTTC.

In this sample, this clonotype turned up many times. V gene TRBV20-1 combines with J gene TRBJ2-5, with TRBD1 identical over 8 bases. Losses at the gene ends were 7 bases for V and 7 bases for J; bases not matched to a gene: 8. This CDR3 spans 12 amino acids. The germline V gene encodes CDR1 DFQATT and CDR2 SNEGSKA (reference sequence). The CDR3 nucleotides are TGCAGTGTCCCCGGACAGGGCCGGACCCAGTACTTC. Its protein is CSVPGQGRTQYF.

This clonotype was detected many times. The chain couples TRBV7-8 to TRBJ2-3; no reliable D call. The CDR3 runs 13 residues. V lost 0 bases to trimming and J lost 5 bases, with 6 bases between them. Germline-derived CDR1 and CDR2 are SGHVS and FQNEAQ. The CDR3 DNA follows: TGTGCCAGCAGCTTAGCTTTGGGAGATACGCAGTATTTT. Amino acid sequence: CASSLALGDTQYF. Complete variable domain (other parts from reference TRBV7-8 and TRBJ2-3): GAGVSQSPRYKVAKRGQDVALRCDPISGHVSLFWYQQALGQGPEFLTYFQNEAQLDKSGLPSDRFFAERPEGSVSTLKIQRTQQEDSAVYLCASSLALGDTQYFGPGTRLTVL.

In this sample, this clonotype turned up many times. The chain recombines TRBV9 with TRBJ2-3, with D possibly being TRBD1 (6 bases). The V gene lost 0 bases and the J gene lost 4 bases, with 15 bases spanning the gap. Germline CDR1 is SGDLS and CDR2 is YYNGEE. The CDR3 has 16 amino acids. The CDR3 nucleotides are TGTGCCAGCAGCGTAGGCGGACAGAGAGCGTCAGATACGCAGTATTTT. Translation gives CASSVGGQRASDTQYF.

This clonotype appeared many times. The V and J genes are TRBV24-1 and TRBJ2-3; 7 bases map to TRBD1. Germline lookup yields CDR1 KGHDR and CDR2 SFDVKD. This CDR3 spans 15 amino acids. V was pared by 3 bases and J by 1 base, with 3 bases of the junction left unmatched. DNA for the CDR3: TGTGCCACCAGTGATCCAGGGGGTCGCACAGATACGCAGTATTTT. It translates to CATSDPGGRTDTQYF.